These T cell receptor beta chains were read from a single sample in a study of shared clonotypes between healthy human individuals. Assay: immunoSEQ multiplex PCR; the TCRdb copy retains only in-frame clones and omits some. The sample lists about 600,000 clones, roughly 79% occurring once. Specimen: PBMCs. Receptors originate from a woman aged 40 to 50 in good health. Some clones in this sample may be carry-over from other donors' samples. Each CDR3 is given with its conserved first and last residue. A D gene is named only where the DNA matches it firmly. Where a row states a size, it is once, few, many or the class of an expanded clone; other rows omit it.

V gene	CDR3 length	J gene	clone size	D gene	CDR3 DNA	CDR3 protein
TRBV28	14	TRBJ1-1	NA	NA	TGTGCCAGCAGTCAAATGGAGTGGAGGACTGGAGCTTTCTTT	CASSQMEWRTGAFF
TRBV4-1	14	TRBJ2-1	NA	NA	TGCGCCAGCAGCAGAGGTGGGACAACCAATGAGCAGTTCTTC	CASSRGGTTNEQFF
TRBV4-1	14	TRBJ1-2	NA	NA	TGCGCCAGCAGCCAAGAATCCAGATACTATGGCTACACCTTC	CASSQESRYYGYTF
TRBV28	15	TRBJ2-3	NA	NA	TGTGCCAGCAGGCTAGGGGCCTTCGTCACAGATACGCAGTATTTT	CASRLGAFVTDTQYF
TRBV27	15	TRBJ2-1	NA	TRBD2	TGTGCCAGCACGGGAGCGGGACCGGGTCGCAATGAGCAGTTCTTC	CASTGAGPGRNEQFF
TRBV18	14	TRBJ2-7	NA	TRBD2	TGTGCCAGCTCACCGGCTCCCCGGGAGGGCGAGCAGTACTTC	CASSPAPREGEQYF
TRBV4-2	21	TRBJ2-1	NA	TRBD2	TGTGCCAGCAGCCCAGCAGGCCCTACTAGCGGCCGAAGGGTAACCTACAATGAGCAGTTCTTC	CASSPAGPTSGRRVTYNEQFF
TRBV5-1	14	TRBJ2-3	NA	NA	TGCGCCAGCAGCTTGAATCTTCCCCCAGATACGCAGTATTTT	CASSLNLPPDTQYF
TRBV6-5	14	TRBJ2-1	few	NA	TGTGCCACTACGGCGGTAAGCTCCTACAATGAGCAGTTCTTC	CATTAVSSYNEQFF
TRBV28	12	TRBJ1-1	NA	NA	TGTGCCAGCAGTCTTCTGCGGGACGCAGCTTTCTTT	CASSLLRDAAFF
TRBV10-2	15	TRBJ1-1	NA	TRBD1	TGCGCCAGCAGCGACGACAGGGGAGGAAGGACTGAAGCTTTCTTT	CASSDDRGGRTEAFF
TRBV30	15	TRBJ1-3	once	NA	TGTGCCTGGAGCGCAACCCCGACAGCTGGAAACACCATATATTTT	CAWSATPTAGNTIYF
TRBV4-2	15	TRBJ1-2	many	TRBD1	TGTGCCAGCAGCCAATCCACGACAGGGGAAAACGGCTACACCTTC	CASSQSTTGENGYTF
TRBV4-1	15	TRBJ1-5	NA	NA	TGCGCCAGCAGCCCAGGGGTTTGGAGCAATCAGCCCCAGCATTTT	CASSPGVWSNQPQHF
TRBV27	16	TRBJ2-2	NA	TRBD2	TGTGCCAGCAGTTTATGGGCGGGAGGGAACACCGGGGAGCTGTTTTTT	CASSLWAGGNTGELFF
TRBV30	16	TRBJ2-3	NA	NA	TGTGCCTGGAGTCCCCGAGAGCTAGCGCCCACAGATACGCAGTATTTT	CAWSPRELAPTDTQYF
TRBV6-5	14	TRBJ1-1	NA	TRBD1	TGTGCCACACGAAAACAGGGGGCGCAAGGGGAAGCTTTCTTT	CATRKQGAQGEAFF
TRBV29-1	14	TRBJ2-5	few	TRBD1	TGCAGCGTAGACTTCCAGGGGGCTCGGGAGACCCAGTACTTC	CSVDFQGARETQYF
TRBV30	13	TRBJ1-1	NA	NA	TGTGCCTGGAGTGTACACTCGGCAGTTGAAGCTTTCTTT	CAWSVHSAVEAFF
TRBV29-1	12	TRBJ2-7	NA	NA	TGCAGCGTTCCGGGGACTTCCCTTGGCCAGTACTTC	CSVPGTSLGQYF
TRBV30	18	TRBJ1-5	once	TRBD1	TGTGCCTGGAGCCCAGGCCTCTGGCAGGGGGCGCCGGGGCAGCCCCAGCATTTT	CAWSPGLWQGAPGQPQHF
TRBV5-6	15	TRBJ1-2	few	NA	TGTGCCAGCAGCTTGATGAGGGGGTCGTACTATGGCTACACCTTC	CASSLMRGSYYGYTF
TRBV28	13	TRBJ2-3	NA	NA	TGTGCCAGCAGCGGAGGGGGGGTAGGTACGCAGTATTTT	CASSGGGVGTQYF
TRBV18	14	TRBJ1-2	few	NA	TGTGCCAGCTCACCCCAGGCGGCGAGCTATGGCTACACCTTC	CASSPQAASYGYTF
TRBV27	16	TRBJ2-1	NA	TRBD1	TGTGCCAGCAGTCGCGGGGGACAGGGTTCCTACAATGAGCAGTTCTTC	CASSRGGQGSYNEQFF
TRBV4-3	16	TRBJ2-2	NA	NA	TGCGCCAGCAGCCTGAGAAAGGGGCCATACACCGGGGAGCTGTTTTTT	CASSLRKGPYTGELFF
TRBV5-1	16	TRBJ2-7	NA	TRBD1	TGCGCCAGCAGCTCATACCGGGACAGGGGTGTTAACGCGCAGTACTTC	CASSSYRDRGVNAQYF
TRBV29-1	14	TRBJ2-5	NA	NA	TGCAGCGCGGCTCGGGCCAATAGGCAAGAGACCCAGTACTTC	CSAARANRQETQYF
TRBV15	15	TRBJ1-5	NA	NA	TGTGCCACCAGCACGGGGCTGTATAGCAATCAGCCCCAGCATTTT	CATSTGLYSNQPQHF
TRBV7-2	14	TRBJ2-5	NA	NA	TGTGCCAGCAGCTTAAGCCCAGGGTTAGAGACCCAGTACTTC	CASSLSPGLETQYF
TRBV25-1	15	TRBJ2-7	NA	TRBD1	TGTGCCAGCAGTGAATATCCCCAGGGGGCGGATGAGCAGTACTTC	CASSEYPQGADEQYF
TRBV5-4	15	TRBJ2-2	NA	TRBD2	TGTGCCAGCAGCCTCCAGGCGGGAGCCACCGGGGAGCTGTTTTTT	CASSLQAGATGELFF
TRBV6-5	13	TRBJ2-1	NA	TRBD2	TGTGCCAGCAGTCGACTAGCGGGGAATGAGCAGTTCTTC	CASSRLAGNEQFF
TRBV7-8	12	TRBJ1-3	NA	NA	TGTGCCAGCAGCTTCGAGAGGAACACCATATATTTT	CASSFERNTIYF
TRBV2	15	TRBJ2-2	NA	TRBD2	TGTGCCAGCACGCGGAGCGGGAGACCGGCCGGGGAGCTGTTTTTT	CASTRSGRPAGELFF
TRBV21-1	14	TRBJ1-1	NA	NA	TGTGCCAGCAGCACAACTGCGGGGGGCACTGAAGCTTTCTTT	CASSTTAGGTEAFF
TRBV2	15	TRBJ1-5	NA	NA	TGTGCCAGCAGTGAGGTGGACGTAGGCAATCAGCCCCAGCATTTT	CASSEVDVGNQPQHF
TRBV7-9	16	TRBJ1-1	NA	NA	TGTGCCAGCAGCTTGGCCCCGGGGGAGAAGGGCACTGAAGCTTTCTTT	CASSLAPGEKGTEAFF
TRBV25-1	16	TRBJ2-7	NA	TRBD1	TGTGCCACTCCACTGCCACCGGGACAGGGGATTTACGAGCAGTACTTC	CATPLPPGQGIYEQYF